These 25 T cell receptor beta chains share one sample of origin, sequenced in a study of beta chain features in type 1 diabetes. General observations from the study: Among all four CD4+ subsets, Type 1 diabetes patients had TCRB CDR3s that were moderately but significantly shorter.

The isolated RNA, all of it, was reverse transcribed, so expressed TCRB transcripts were what got sequenced. Repertoires were generated with immunoSEQ multiplex PCR, while TCRdb's copy carries only in-frame clones and drops some. Of more than 300,000 clones listed, 9.3% are singletons. The antigens of these receptors remain unknown. Sequenced material: central memory CD4+ T cells from blood. The receptors stem from a man aged 25-45 years with type 1 diabetes.

In its sample, this clone was seen a few times. The gene calls are TRBV7-9 and TRBJ1-1, with a possible D match to TRBD1 (6 bases). V dropped 4 bases and J dropped 7 bases, with 16 bases sitting between them. Germline loops: CDR1 SEHNR, CDR2 FQNEAQ (reference sequence). This CDR3 contains 14 residues. In nucleotides, the CDR3 is TGTGCCAGCAGCTCCAGAGGGGGAGACATTGAAGCTTTCTTT. It yields the protein CASSSRGGDIEAFF. Full variable domain (remainder filled in from reference TRBV7-9 and TRBJ1-1): DTGVSQNPRHKITKRGQNVTFRCDPISEHNRLYWYRQTLGQGPEFLTYFQNEAQLEKSRLLSDRFSAERPKGSFSTLEIQRTEQGDSAMYLCASSSRGGDIEAFFGQGTRLTVV.

This clone was counted between two and nine times. The gene calls are TRBV10-2 and TRBJ2-7; D possibly corresponds to TRBD1 (7 bases). V was trimmed by 6 bases and J by 4 bases, leaving 13 bases between them. This CDR3 has 13 amino acids. Per germline, CDR1 WSHSY and CDR2 SAAADI. The CDR3 protein is CASSGGTDYEQYF. In DNA, the CDR3 is TGCGCCAGCAGCGGCGGGACAGATTACGAGCAGTACTTC.

Written as DNA, the CDR3 is TGTGCCAGCAGCTTATCCGCTTACGAGCAGTACTTC. This sequence encodes CASSLSAYEQYF. The chain has TRBV7-2 and TRBJ2-7; no clear D. The CDR3 covers 12 residues. In germline, CDR1 is SGHTA, CDR2 FQGNSA. V was cut by 2 bases and J by 4 bases, with 6 bases left in between.

There are a few counts of this clone. The rearrangement joins TRBV7-9 to TRBJ2-7; TRBD1 matches at 7 bases. V gave up 6 bases and J gave up 6 bases; unmatched junction bases: 5. The germline CDR1 and CDR2 sequences are SEHNR and FQNEAQ (reference sequence). The CDR3 loop spans 12 amino acids. The CDR3 protein is CASSYDRVEQYF. For the CDR3, the DNA is TGTGCCAGCAGTTATGACAGGGTCGAGCAGTACTTC.

Concerning this clone itself: This may arise from a read error, as a much more abundant clone is one base away. In the same sample, other DNA sequences code for this CDR3. The rearrangement links TRBV4-1 to TRBJ1-6; 8 nucleotides agree with TRBD1. J gave up 10 bases and V 3 bases, and 5 bases lay outside the gene matches. The germline V gene encodes CDR1 MGHRA and CDR2 YSYEKL. The CDR3 spans 14 residues. This CDR3 is CASSQWTGNSPLHF. CDR3 coding DNA: TGCGCCAGCAGCCAGTGGACAGGGAACTCACCCCTCCACTTT.

This clone was found once. The genes are TRBV7-2 and TRBJ1-2; D is uncertain. The V gene lost 4 bases and the J gene lost 6 bases, with 9 bases spanning the gap. Per germline, CDR1 SGHTA and CDR2 FQGNSA. This CDR3 comprises 12 residues. The CDR3 nucleotides read TGTGCCAGCAGCTCAGTATCGGATGGCTACACCTTC. Amino acid sequence: CASSSVSDGYTF.

The chain combines TRBV11-2 with TRBJ2-3; 11 positions match TRBD2. CDR1 SGHAT and CDR2 FQNNGV come from the germline V gene. V shed 5 bases and J 2 bases; nucleotides not matched to a gene: 9. The CDR3 runs 17 residues. Here the CDR3 reads CASSTPTSGNFTDTQYF. CDR3 sequence (DNA): TGTGCCAGCAGCACCCCGACTAGCGGGAATTTCACAGATACGCAGTATTTT.

This sequence joins TRBV9 and TRBJ2-7, with TRBD1 as a possible D gene (5 bases). Germline V gives CDR1 SGDLS, CDR2 YYNGEE. V was shortened by 3 bases and J by 5 bases, with 21 bases between the two germline ends. The CDR3 length is 16 residues. This chain's CDR3 is CASSGRSTRGLDEQYF. The CDR3 bases are TGTGCCAGCAGCGGCCGTTCGACAAGGGGCCTGGACGAGCAGTACTTC.

This clone was observed a few times. The chain combines TRBV7-2 with TRBJ1-1; 8 nucleotides align to TRBD1. Germline values: CDR1 SGHTA, CDR2 FQGNSA. Trimming at V came to 5 bases and at J to 4 bases, leaving 6 bases not matched to a gene. The CDR3 length is 14 residues. The CDR3 DNA reads TGTGCCAGCAGCCCTAGGACAGGGACCACTGAAGCTTTCTTT. Residues: CASSPRTGTTEAFF.

The chain carries TRBV6-5 and TRBJ2-7; D is unclear. V lost 6 bases and J lost 7, with 4 bases in between. Germline loops: CDR1 MNHEY, CDR2 SVGAGI. The CDR3 totals 9 residues. The CDR3 loop reads CASRGEQYF. The CDR3 DNA sequence: TGTGCCAGCAGGGGAGAGCAGTACTTC.

The chain carries TRBV28 and TRBJ1-4; D may be TRBD1 (6 bases). The CDR3 totals 15 residues. CDR1 is MDHEN and CDR2 is SYDVKM in the germline V gene. V was clipped by 5 bases and J by 8 bases, with 18 bases between them. The CDR3 nucleotides read TGTGCCAGCAGTAAAACAGGGAGGGTTGGCGAAAAACTGTTTTTT. Protein sequence: CASSKTGRVGEKLFF.

This clone showed up just a few times. The V gene is TRBV11-2, the J gene TRBJ2-2; D is unresolved. CDR1 and CDR2 from the germline V gene are SGHAT and FQNNGV. V lost 3 bases, J lost 7 bases, and 3 bases lay in between. The CDR3 is made up of 11 amino acids. CDR3 amino acids: CASSFFGELFF. The CDR3 DNA reads as TGTGCCAGCAGCTTTTTCGGGGAGCTGTTTTTT.

This clone was picked up a small number of times. J is TRBJ1-2 and V is TRBV5-5, with D tentatively TRBD1 (6 bases). Germline CDR1 reads SGHKS; CDR2 reads YYEKEE (reference sequence). CDR3 length: 18 residues. Deletions cut 0 bases from V and 5 bases from J, with 23 bases between. The CDR3 bases are TGTGCCAGCAGCTTGGAGCCGACAGGTTTGTTCGCGGAATATGGCTACACCTTC. This sequence encodes CASSLEPTGLFAEYGYTF.

This rearrangement joins TRBV5-6 to TRBJ2-2; 7 bases are shared with TRBD1. The CDR3 has 16 amino acids. The germline gives CDR1 SGHDT, CDR2 YYEEEE. J lost 1 base, V lost 7 bases, and 10 bases had no gene match. The DNA for the CDR3 is TGTGCCAGCCGCGATGAGAGACAGGGGAACACCGGGGAGCTGTTTTTT. Its translation is CASRDERQGNTGELFF.

With regard to this clone: This likely traces to a read error, being one base from a far larger clone. V is TRBV5-6 and J is TRBJ1-2; the D gene is possibly TRBD1 (5 bases). Germline V lookup: CDR1 SGHDT, CDR2 YYEEEE. The CDR3 sequence is 13 residues long. The CDR3 protein is CACSLMGEWGYTF. The DNA of the CDR3 is TGTGCCTGCAGCTTGATGGGGGAATGGGGCTACACCTTC.

This clone was observed a few times. Here the CDR3 DNA reads TGTGCCAGCAGCAGCGGACAGTGGGGCGAGCAGTACTTC. Its translation: CASSSGQWGEQYF. The rearrangement links TRBV28 to TRBJ2-5, with D possibly TRBD1 on 6 matching bases. The J call may not be correct, given that the DNA end is closer to TRBJ2-7. The CDR3 loop spans 13 amino acids. Germline loops: CDR1 MDHEN, CDR2 SYDVKM.

The V gene is TRBV5-6, the J gene TRBJ1-1; 11 bases match TRBD1. Germline lookup yields CDR1 SGHDT and CDR2 YYEEEE. Trimming removed 1 base from V and 0 bases from J; junction bases left unmatched: 5. CDR3 length: 17 residues. The CDR3 DNA follows: TGTGCCAGCAGCTTGCCCGGGACAGGGGGGATGAACACTGAAGCTTTCTTT. Residues: CASSLPGTGGMNTEAFF.

This rearrangement joins TRBV10-3 to TRBJ1-2; 9 nucleotides match TRBD1. Germline CDR1 reads ENHRY; CDR2 reads SYGVKD. The CDR3 covers 14 residues. V lost 6 bases to trimming and J lost 3 bases; unmatched junction nucleotides: 5. The CDR3 DNA is TGTGCCATCAGCCGTGACAGGGGGGACTATGGCTACACCTTC. This sequence encodes CAISRDRGDYGYTF.

There are a few counts of this clone. The chain carries TRBV19 and TRBJ2-3; perhaps D is TRBD1 or TRBD2 (5 bases each). The V gene's germline CDR1 is LNHDA and CDR2 SQIVND (reference sequence). The V and J ends lost 5 bases and 0 bases respectively, with 15 bases between them. CDR3 length: 16 amino acids. CDR3 DNA sequence: TGTGCCAGTAGTCCGCCCGGGGCACTAAGCACAGATACGCAGTATTTT. Its protein is CASSPPGALSTDTQYF.

The chain uses TRBV9 and TRBJ2-5, with TRBD2 matching 8 bases. The germline CDR1 and CDR2 sequences are SGDLS and YYNGEE. With 0 bases clipped from V and 2 bases from J, the junction kept 6 bases outside the gene matches. The length of the CDR3 is 16 residues. The CDR3, as DNA: TGTGCCAGCAGCGTAGGGGTAGCGGGGACACAAGAGACCCAGTACTTC. It translates to CASSVGVAGTQETQYF.

A few counts support this clone. The genes are TRBV5-1 and TRBJ2-2, with 11 positions matching TRBD1. Germline CDR1 SGHRS, CDR2 YFSETQ. This CDR3 has 16 residues. V shed 1 base and J 4 bases; nucleotides not matched to a gene: 3. CDR3 coding DNA: TGCGCCAGCAGCTTGTTGGGGACAGGGGGCACCGGGGAGCTGTTTTTT. It encodes CASSLLGTGGTGELFF.

This clone was seen a few times. The rearrangement joins TRBV18 to TRBJ2-1, with D maybe TRBD1 (6 bases). The germline gives CDR1 KGHSH, CDR2 LQKENI. The CDR3 contains 16 residues. Trimming cost V 3 bases and J 0 bases, with 12 bases left between them. The CDR3 protein is CASSPYVDSSYNEQFF. CDR3 DNA sequence: TGTGCCAGCTCACCCTACGTGGACAGCTCCTACAATGAGCAGTTCTTC.

This clone occurred a few times. CDR3 sequence: CASRVNTEAFF. The CDR3 DNA follows: TGTGCCAGCAGGGTTAACACTGAAGCTTTCTTT. The V call is TRBV28, the J call TRBJ1-1; D is unresolved. The CDR3 extends over 11 amino acids. In germline, CDR1 is MDHEN, CDR2 SYDVKM. Trimming took 6 bases from V and 2 from J, leaving 4 bases between them. The full variable domain, in which reference TRBV28 and TRBJ1-1 provide the parts outside the CDR3, is DVKVTQSSRYLVKRTGEKVFLECVQDMDHENMFWYRQDPGLGLRLIYFSYDVKMKEKGDIPEGYSVSREKKERFSLILESASTNQTSMYLCASRVNTEAFFGQGTRLTVV.

In this sample, this clone turned up a few times. The J gene is TRBJ2-4, the V gene TRBV23-1, with TRBD2 matching 7 bases. TRBV23-1 is treated as an ORF (open reading frame) with a function not yet certain. The length of the CDR3 is 14 residues. J lost 6 bases, V lost 3 bases, and 5 bases had no gene match. CDR3 protein: CASSQGRGLNIQYF. CDR3 DNA sequence: TGCGCCAGCAGTCAGGGGCGGGGGTTAAACATTCAGTACTTC.

V usage is TRBV15 and J usage is TRBJ2-7; D tentatively fits TRBD1 or TRBD2 (5 bases each). The CDR3 is 16 amino acids. V was trimmed by 1 base and J by 6 bases, leaving 19 bases between them. In germline, CDR1 is LNHNV, CDR2 YYDKDF (reference sequence). In DNA, the CDR3 is TGTGCCACCAGCAGAGGTAGGACTCAGGGTTGGCTCGAGCAGTACTTC. The encoded protein is CATSRGRTQGWLEQYF.